This entry features one T cell receptor beta chain sequence. The source of the sample is a study of cytotoxic CD8 clonotypes in ibrutinib-treated CLL. Using immunoSEQ multiplex PCR, the repertoire was profiled, and TCRdb retains in-frame clones only, with some absent. Of 250,000 to 350,000 clones in the sample, around 76% were seen once. This CDR3 region has 15 residues. V shed 3 bases and J shed 0 bases, with 12 bases lying between them. Per the germline V gene, CDR1 is SGDLS and CDR2 is YYNGEE. The receptor was isolated from a human donor with chronic lymphocytic leukemia. Sequenced material: PBMCs, taken at disease progression, from a patient treated with ibrutinib. The chain recombines TRBV9 with TRBJ1-1; perhaps TRBD1 as D (6 bases). CDR3 sequence: CASSGTANMNTEAFF. The DNA of the CDR3 is TGTGCCAGCAGCGGGACAGCCAACATGAACACTGAAGCTTTCTTT.